Below are 25 T cell receptor beta chains sequenced from a single sample in a study of T-cell reconstitution after alpha-beta-depleted transplantation in children. A TCRbeta library incorporating unique molecular identifiers was prepared. Using its own MiXCR run on the PCR reads, TCRdb lists one record per CDR3 protein. The profile shows about 360,000 distinct CDR3 sequences, 13% of them singletons. Sample: PBMCs, taken from the stem cell graft. The receptor set was obtained from a human donor who donated a stem cell graft to a child with Fanconi anemia.

This chain uses TRBV25-1 with TRBJ2-2; 7 bases map to TRBD2. This CDR3 spans 12 amino acids. Germline V gene lookup returns CDR1 MGHDK and CDR2 SYGVNS. The CDR3 sequence is CGAGVNTGELFF. The CDR3 DNA sequence: TGTGGGGCGGGGGTGAACACCGGGGAGCTGTTTTTT.

Many counts were recorded for this clonotype. The rearrangement joins TRBV12-3 or TRBV12-4 to TRBJ2-1; TRBD1 is a possible D gene (6 bases). The CDR3 has 14 residues. Trimming shortened V by 4 bases and J by 8 bases, and 15 bases separated the two germline ends. In DNA form, the CDR3 reads TGTGCCAGCAGTTCAGGGGATGGATACGATGAGCAGTTCTTC. Translation: CASSSGDGYDEQFF.

For this clonotype: This may come from a read error, since a much larger clone is one base off. J is TRBJ1-2 and V is TRBV28; tentatively, D is TRBD1 (5 bases). With 6 bases removed from V and 0 bases from J, the gap between germline ends came to 14 bases. The germline V gene has CDR1 MDHEN and CDR2 SYDVKM. The CDR3 contains 15 residues. The CDR3 DNA follows: TGTGCCAGCAGCTGCCCGTGGGGGTCTAACTATGGCTACACCTTC. Amino acid sequence: CASSCPWGSNYGYTF.

This clonotype was seen a few times. The V and J genes are TRBV12-3 or TRBV12-4 and TRBJ1-1; 9 bases agree with TRBD1. CDR3 length equals 15 residues. Trimming removed 6 bases from V and 4 bases from J; junction bases left unmatched: 9. DNA of the CDR3: TGTGCCAGCAGGCCAGGGACAGGGTTTGGCACTGAAGCTTTCTTT. Encoded protein: CASRPGTGFGTEAFF.

This clonotype has a handful of counts. This chain joins TRBV3-1 and TRBJ2-2; 8 nucleotides agree with TRBD2. This CDR3 comprises 16 residues. Germline CDR1 is LGHDT and CDR2 is YNNKEL (reference sequence). V gave up 0 bases and J gave up 5 bases; unmatched junction bases: 5. CDR3 nucleotide sequence: TGTGCCAGCAGCCAAGATCTTCGCGGGGGGACCGGGGAGCTGTTTTTT. It encodes CASSQDLRGGTGELFF.

The chain is built from TRBV20-1 and TRBJ2-2; tentatively, D is TRBD1 (5 bases). The CDR3 has 13 residues. The germline V and J ends were trimmed by 2 bases and 6 bases, with 10 bases remaining between them. The germline CDR1 and CDR2 sequences are DFQATT and SNEGSKA (reference sequence). The CDR3 region has the DNA TGCAGTGCTAGAAGGCAGGGCGCCGGGGAGCTGTTTTTT. Amino acid sequence: CSARRQGAGELFF.

This clonotype was seen ten or more times. The rearrangement links TRBV25-1 to TRBJ2-7; no clear D. Per the germline V gene, CDR1 is MGHDK and CDR2 is SYGVNS. This CDR3 comprises 13 residues. V gave up 4 bases and J gave up 3 bases, with 10 bases separating them. The CDR3 bases are TGTGCCAGCAGTGGCGTCGGTATCTACGAGCAGTACTTC. Protein: CASSGVGIYEQYF.

This clonotype was recorded at least ten times. The chain links TRBV5-1 to TRBJ2-3; weak D call: TRBD2 (6 bases). Looked up from germline, CDR1 is SGHRS and CDR2 is YFSETQ. Trimming took off 2 bases at V and 2 bases at J, with 15 bases between the two ends. The CDR3 length is 16 residues. For the CDR3, the DNA is TGCGCCAGCAGCTTCCCCTCGGGACTTGTCACAGATACGCAGTATTTT. Its protein product is CASSFPSGLVTDTQYF. Variable domain in full (rest from reference TRBV5-1 and TRBJ2-3): KAGVTQTPRYLIKTRGQQVTLSCSPISGHRSVSWYQQTPGQGLQFLFEYFSETQRNKGNFPGRFSGRQFSNSRSEMNVSTLELGDSALYLCASSFPSGLVTDTQYFGPGTRLTVL.

The J gene is TRBJ1-3, the V gene TRBV20-1; tentative D call: TRBD1 (6 bases). Germline V gives CDR1 DFQATT, CDR2 SNEGSKA (reference sequence). The CDR3 runs 15 residues. The germline V and J ends were trimmed by 1 base and 4 bases, with 14 bases remaining between them. CDR3 in amino acids: CSARARGAVGNTIYF. The CDR3 DNA reads as TGCAGTGCTAGAGCTCGGGGGGCGGTAGGAAACACCATATATTTT.

The V and J genes are TRBV28 and TRBJ1-5, with D maybe TRBD1 (5 bases). The CDR3 sequence is 16 residues long. Trimming left V 1 base short and J 4 bases short, with 14 bases between. Germline-derived CDR1 and CDR2 are MDHEN and SYDVKM. In nucleotides, the CDR3 is TGTGCCAGCAGTTTATTGGTTCAGGGAGGGAATCAGCCCCAGCATTTT. It translates to CASSLLVQGGNQPQHF.

This clonotype was counted at least ten times. The rearrangement uses TRBV5-1 and TRBJ2-3, with D hard to call. V lost 5 bases and J 2 bases, leaving 15 bases between the germline ends. Germline CDR1 and CDR2: SGHRS and YFSETQ. The CDR3 is made up of 15 amino acids. The chain's CDR3 is CASRSAEVITDTQYF. For the CDR3, the DNA is TGCGCCAGCAGGTCAGCCGAGGTAATCACAGATACGCAGTATTTT. The variable domain in full, with the rest retrieved from reference TRBV5-1 and TRBJ2-3, is KAGVTQTPRYLIKTRGQQVTLSCSPISGHRSVSWYQQTPGQGLQFLFEYFSETQRNKGNFPGRFSGRQFSNSRSEMNVSTLELGDSALYLCASRSAEVITDTQYFGPGTRLTVL.

The chain carries TRBV20-1 and TRBJ1-1; 9 positions agree with TRBD1. The germline V gene encodes CDR1 DFQATT and CDR2 SNEGSKA (reference sequence). V dropped 0 bases and J dropped 1; count of bases not matched to a gene: 3. The CDR3 extends over 15 amino acids. CDR3 loop: CSARDLDRGNTEAFF. CDR3 nucleotides: TGCAGTGCTAGAGATCTGGACAGGGGGAACACTGAAGCTTTCTTT.

This chain's CDR3 is CSVGSGDYNSPLHF. In DNA, the CDR3 is TGCAGCGTGGGGTCTGGGGATTATAATTCACCCCTCCACTTT. The chain combines TRBV29-1 with TRBJ1-6; D is undetermined. The germline gives CDR1 SQVTM, CDR2 ANQGSEA. V was cut by 6 bases and J by 4 bases, with 13 bases left in between. The CDR3 loop spans 14 amino acids.

The chain carries TRBV6-5 and TRBJ2-3; 8 bases are shared with TRBD1. In germline, CDR1 is MNHEY, CDR2 SVGAGI. The CDR3 extends over 16 amino acids. V was pared by 4 bases and J by 4 bases, with 10 bases of the junction left unmatched. The CDR3 DNA sequence: TGTGCCAGCAGTTTATCATGGACAGGGTTCGCAGATACGCAGTATTTT. Translation gives CASSLSWTGFADTQYF.

This clonotype was counted only a few times. The CDR3 nucleotides read TGTGCCAGCAGCTTACGTGCAGGGAACTCGAACACTGAAGCTTTCTTT. Amino acid sequence: CASSLRAGNSNTEAFF. This chain uses TRBV7-2 with TRBJ1-1; D is perhaps TRBD1 (5 bases). Germline CDR1 SGHTA, CDR2 FQGNSA. This CDR3 comprises 16 residues. The ends were cut back, 2 bases at V and 1 base at J, with 14 bases in the middle.

The J gene is TRBJ2-5, the V gene TRBV7-6; D gene unclear. Per germline, CDR1 SGHVS and CDR2 FNYEAQ. The CDR3 extends over 15 amino acids. Trimming left V 0 bases short and J 4 bases short, with 12 bases between. CDR3 DNA: TGTGCCAGCAGCTTAGCCGGCCTGATAGCAGAGACCCAGTACTTC. This translates into CASSLAGLIAETQYF.

This chain joins TRBV6-2 or TRBV6-3 and TRBJ2-1, with 9 nucleotides matching TRBD1. The CDR3 totals 12 residues. Germline CDR1 MNHEY, CDR2 SVGEGT. V lost 7 bases, J lost 8 bases, and 3 bases stayed unmatched. The CDR3 DNA is TGTGCCAGCAAAACAGGGGGCGATGAGCAGTTCTTC. It encodes CASKTGGDEQFF.

This clonotype was picked up one time. V is TRBV4-3 and J is TRBJ1-4; 11 bases align to TRBD1. CDR3 length: 17 residues. Germline trimming cut 5 bases from V and 4 bases from J; bases unmatched to any gene: 9. The germline CDR1 and CDR2 sequences are LGHNA and YSLEER. The CDR3 DNA reads TGCGCCAGCAGCAATATCGGACAGGGGGCTGGTAATGAAAAACTGTTTTTT. Protein sequence: CASSNIGQGAGNEKLFF.

The sample holds many counts of this clonotype. The chain carries TRBV11-2 and TRBJ1-2, with unresolved D. Per the germline V gene, CDR1 is SGHAT and CDR2 is FQNNGV. This CDR3 spans 13 amino acids. V dropped 4 bases and J dropped 0 bases, with 6 bases sitting between them. DNA for the CDR3: TGTGCCAGCAGCTCACAGACTAACTATGGCTACACCTTC. Translated, it gives CASSSQTNYGYTF.

The CDR3 nucleotides read TGTGCCAGCAGTGAGGACGGCCGTAGCAATCAGCCCCAGCATTTT. This encodes CASSEDGRSNQPQHF. This chain connects TRBV6-1 to TRBJ1-5; D is undetermined. The CDR3 spans 15 residues. Germline V gene sequence: CDR1 MNHNS, CDR2 SASEGT. Trimming left V 3 bases short and J 0 bases short, with 9 bases between.

This clonotype was detected only a few times. The rearrangement links TRBV12-3 or TRBV12-4 to TRBJ2-3, with D perhaps matching TRBD2 (6 bases). This CDR3 has 13 amino acids. V lost 5 bases and J lost 6, with 12 bases in between. The CDR3 spells CASSPVAGDTQYF. The CDR3 DNA reads TGTGCCAGCAGTCCTGTGGCGGGGGATACGCAGTATTTT.

This chain connects TRBV7-9 to TRBJ1-6; D remains ambiguous. CDR1 and CDR2 from the germline V gene are SEHNR and FQNEAQ (reference sequence). CDR3 size: 15 residues. The ends were cut back, 2 bases at V and 10 bases at J, with 15 bases in the middle. For the CDR3, the DNA is TGTGCCAGCAGCTTACCCGGGAATCGCGGATCACCCCTCCACTTT. Its protein product is CASSLPGNRGSPLHF.

This clonotype came up a few times. V usage is TRBV7-9 and J usage is TRBJ2-1; 9 bases line up with TRBD2. The ends lost 5 bases at V and 8 bases at J; junction bases unmatched: 10. The CDR3 is made up of 15 amino acids. The germline CDR1 and CDR2 sequences are SEHNR and FQNEAQ (reference sequence). CDR3 protein: CASSTSLAGADEQFF. The CDR3 nucleotides are TGTGCCAGCAGCACCTCCTTAGCGGGGGCAGATGAGCAGTTCTTC.

In its sample, this clonotype was seen a few times. The chain joins TRBV3-1 to TRBJ1-1; D remains unclear. This CDR3 spans 13 amino acids. Trimming left V 2 bases short and J 1 base short, with 5 bases between. Germline CDR1 LGHDT, CDR2 YNNKEL (reference sequence). Here the CDR3 reads CASSQIENTEAFF. CDR3 sequence (DNA): TGTGCCAGCAGCCAAATAGAGAACACTGAAGCTTTCTTT.

In this sample, this clonotype turned up a few times. This chain uses TRBV20-1 with TRBJ2-3, with a possible D match to TRBD1 (6 bases). Germline V gene data show CDR1 as DFQATT and CDR2 as SNEGSKA (reference sequence). The CDR3 consists of 14 residues. V was clipped by 1 base and J by 3 bases, with 11 bases between them. For the CDR3, the DNA is TGCAGTGCTAGAGTGCATAGGGGGACAGATACGCAGTATTTT. It codes for CSARVHRGTDTQYF.